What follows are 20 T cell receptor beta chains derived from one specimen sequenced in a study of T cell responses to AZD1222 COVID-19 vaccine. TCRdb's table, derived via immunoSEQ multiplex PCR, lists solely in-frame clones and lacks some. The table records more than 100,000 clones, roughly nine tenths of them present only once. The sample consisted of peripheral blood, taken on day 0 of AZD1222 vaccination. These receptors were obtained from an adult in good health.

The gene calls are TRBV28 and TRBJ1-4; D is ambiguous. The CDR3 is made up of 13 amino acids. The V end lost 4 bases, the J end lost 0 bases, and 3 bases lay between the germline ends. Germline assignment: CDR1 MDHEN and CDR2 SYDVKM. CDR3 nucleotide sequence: TGTGCCAGCAGTTCTGCAACTAATGAAAAACTGTTTTTT. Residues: CASSSATNEKLFF. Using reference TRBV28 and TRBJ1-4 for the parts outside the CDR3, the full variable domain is DVKVTQSSRYLVKRTGEKVFLECVQDMDHENMFWYRQDPGLGLRLIYFSYDVKMKEKGDIPEGYSVSREKKERFSLILESASTNQTSMYLCASSSATNEKLFFGSGTQLSVL.

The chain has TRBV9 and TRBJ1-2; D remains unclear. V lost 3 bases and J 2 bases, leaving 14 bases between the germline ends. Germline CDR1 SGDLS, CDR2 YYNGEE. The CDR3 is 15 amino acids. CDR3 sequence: CASSAGEGLNYGYTF. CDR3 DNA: TGTGCCAGCAGCGCCGGGGAAGGGTTAAACTATGGCTACACCTTC.

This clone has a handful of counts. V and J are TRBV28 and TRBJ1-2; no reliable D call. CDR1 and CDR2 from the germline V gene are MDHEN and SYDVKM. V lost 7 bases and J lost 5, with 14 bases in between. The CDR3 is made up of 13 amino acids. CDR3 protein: CASKNRGRYGYTF. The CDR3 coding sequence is TGTGCCAGCAAGAACCGTGGGCGGTATGGCTACACCTTC.

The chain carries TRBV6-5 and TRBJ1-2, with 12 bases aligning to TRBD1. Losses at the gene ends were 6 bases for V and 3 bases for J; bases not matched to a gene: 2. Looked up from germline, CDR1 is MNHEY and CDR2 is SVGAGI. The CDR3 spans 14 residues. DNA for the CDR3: TGTGCCAGCAGGGGACAGGGGGCCTACTATGGCTACACCTTC. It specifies CASRGQGAYYGYTF.

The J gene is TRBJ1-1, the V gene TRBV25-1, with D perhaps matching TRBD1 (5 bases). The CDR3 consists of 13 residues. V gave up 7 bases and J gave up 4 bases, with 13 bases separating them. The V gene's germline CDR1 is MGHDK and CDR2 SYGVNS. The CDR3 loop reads CASTPGGSTEAFF. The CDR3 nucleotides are TGTGCCAGCACCCCGGGGGGGAGCACTGAAGCTTTCTTT.

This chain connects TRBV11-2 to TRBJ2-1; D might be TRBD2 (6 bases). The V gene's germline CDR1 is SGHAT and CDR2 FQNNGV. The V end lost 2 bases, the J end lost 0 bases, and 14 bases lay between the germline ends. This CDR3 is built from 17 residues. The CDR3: CASSLWTTRSSYNEQFF. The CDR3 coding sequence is TGTGCCAGCAGCTTATGGACTACCAGGAGCTCCTACAATGAGCAGTTCTTC.

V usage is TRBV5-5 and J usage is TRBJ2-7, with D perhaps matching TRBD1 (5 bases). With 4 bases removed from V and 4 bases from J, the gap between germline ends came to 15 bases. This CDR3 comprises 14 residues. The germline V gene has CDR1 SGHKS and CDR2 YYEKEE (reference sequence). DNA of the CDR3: TGTGCCAGCAGCCCGGTCACGACAGCTTACGAGCAGTACTTC. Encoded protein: CASSPVTTAYEQYF.

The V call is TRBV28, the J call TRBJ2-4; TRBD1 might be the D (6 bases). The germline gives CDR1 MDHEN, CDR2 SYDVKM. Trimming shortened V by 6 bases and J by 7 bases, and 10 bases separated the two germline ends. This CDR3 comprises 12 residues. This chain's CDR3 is CASSQGWNIQYF. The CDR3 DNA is TGTGCCAGCAGCCAGGGGTGGAACATTCAGTACTTC. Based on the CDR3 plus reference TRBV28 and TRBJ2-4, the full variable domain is DVKVTQSSRYLVKRTGEKVFLECVQDMDHENMFWYRQDPGLGLRLIYFSYDVKMKEKGDIPEGYSVSREKKERFSLILESASTNQTSMYLCASSQGWNIQYFGAGTRLSVL.

CDR3 bases: TGTGCCAGCAGTCGATCTCTAGAGCCGATATCTGATACGCAGTATTTT. Protein: CASSRSLEPISDTQYF. The chain joins TRBV28 to TRBJ2-3, with unresolved D. The CDR3 is 16 residues long. CDR1 and CDR2 (germline): MDHEN, SYDVKM. V was trimmed by 5 bases and J by 6 bases, leaving 21 bases between them.

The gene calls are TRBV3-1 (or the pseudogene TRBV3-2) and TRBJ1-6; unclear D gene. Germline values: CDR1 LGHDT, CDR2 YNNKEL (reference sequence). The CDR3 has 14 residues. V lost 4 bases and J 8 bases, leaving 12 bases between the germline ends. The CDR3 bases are TGTGCCAGCAGCCCCCAAAGCCGTTATTCACCCCTCCACTTT. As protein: CASSPQSRYSPLHF.

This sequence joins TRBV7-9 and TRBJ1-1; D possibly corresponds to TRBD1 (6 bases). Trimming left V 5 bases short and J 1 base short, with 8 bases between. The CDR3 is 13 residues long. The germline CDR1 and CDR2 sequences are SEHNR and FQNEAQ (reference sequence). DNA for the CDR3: TGTGCCAGCAGCCCAGGGGAGAACACTGAAGCTTTCTTT. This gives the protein CASSPGENTEAFF.

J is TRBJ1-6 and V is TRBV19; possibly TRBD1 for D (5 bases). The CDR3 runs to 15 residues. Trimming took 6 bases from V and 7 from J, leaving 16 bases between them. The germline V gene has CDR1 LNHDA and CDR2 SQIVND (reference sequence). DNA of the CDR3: TGTGCCAGTAGCGAATCCGGGGGACGGAATTCACCCCTCCACTTT. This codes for CASSESGGRNSPLHF.

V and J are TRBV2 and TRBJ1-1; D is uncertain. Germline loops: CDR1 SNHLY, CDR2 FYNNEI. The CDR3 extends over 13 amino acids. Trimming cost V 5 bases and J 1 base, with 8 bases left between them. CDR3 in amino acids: CASSTHGNTEAFF. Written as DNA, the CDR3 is TGTGCCAGCAGTACACACGGGAACACTGAAGCTTTCTTT.

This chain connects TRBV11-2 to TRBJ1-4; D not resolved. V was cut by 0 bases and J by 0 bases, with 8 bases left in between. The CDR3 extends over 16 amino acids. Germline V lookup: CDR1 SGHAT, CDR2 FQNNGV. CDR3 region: CASSLDRTATNEKLFF. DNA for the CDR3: TGTGCCAGCAGCTTAGATCGAACAGCAACTAATGAAAAACTGTTTTTT. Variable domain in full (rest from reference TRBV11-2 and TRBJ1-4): EAGVAQSPRYKIIEKRQSVAFWCNPISGHATLYWYQQILGQGPKLLIQFQNNGVVDDSQLPKDRFSAERLKGVDSTLKIQPAKLEDSAVYLCASSLDRTATNEKLFFGSGTQLSVL.

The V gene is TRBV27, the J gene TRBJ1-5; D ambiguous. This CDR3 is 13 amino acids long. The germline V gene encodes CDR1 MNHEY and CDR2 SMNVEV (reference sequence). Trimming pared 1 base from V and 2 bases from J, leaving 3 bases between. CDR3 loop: CASSLWGNQPQHF. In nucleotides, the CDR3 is TGTGCCAGCAGTTTATGGGGCAATCAGCCCCAGCATTTT.

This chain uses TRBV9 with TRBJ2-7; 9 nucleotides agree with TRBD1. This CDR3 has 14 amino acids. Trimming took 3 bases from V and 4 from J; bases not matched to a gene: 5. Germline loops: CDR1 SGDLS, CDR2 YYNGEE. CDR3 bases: TGTGCCAGCAGCGCGGGACAGGGAGGTTACGAGCAGTACTTC. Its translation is CASSAGQGGYEQYF.

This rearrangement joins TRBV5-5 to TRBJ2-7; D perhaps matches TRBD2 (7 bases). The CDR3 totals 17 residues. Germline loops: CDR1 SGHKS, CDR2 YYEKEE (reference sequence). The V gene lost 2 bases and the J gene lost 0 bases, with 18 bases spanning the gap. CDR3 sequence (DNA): TGTGCCAGCAGCTTCGACTCGGGCGGGGGCTCCTCCTACGAGCAGTACTTC. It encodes CASSFDSGGGSSYEQYF.

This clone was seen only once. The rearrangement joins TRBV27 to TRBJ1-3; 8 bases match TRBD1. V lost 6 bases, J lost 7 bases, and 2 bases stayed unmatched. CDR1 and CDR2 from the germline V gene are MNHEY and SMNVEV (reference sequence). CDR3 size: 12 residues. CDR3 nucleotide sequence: TGTGCCAGCAGGGGGGACAGGAACACCATATATTTT. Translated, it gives CASRGDRNTIYF.

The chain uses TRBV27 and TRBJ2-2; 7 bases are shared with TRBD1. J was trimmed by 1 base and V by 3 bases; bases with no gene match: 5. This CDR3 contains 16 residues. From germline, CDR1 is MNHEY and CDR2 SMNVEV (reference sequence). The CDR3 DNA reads TGTGCCAGCAGTTTCATCGGGGACAGGAACACCGGGGAGCTGTTTTTT. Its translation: CASSFIGDRNTGELFF.

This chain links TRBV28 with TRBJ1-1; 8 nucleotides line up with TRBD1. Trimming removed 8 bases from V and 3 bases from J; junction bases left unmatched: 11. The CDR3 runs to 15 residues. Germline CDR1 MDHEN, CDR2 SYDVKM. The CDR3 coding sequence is TGTGCCAGCTCAGGAACAGGGGGAGGGGACACTGAAGCTTTCTTT. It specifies CASSGTGGGDTEAFF.